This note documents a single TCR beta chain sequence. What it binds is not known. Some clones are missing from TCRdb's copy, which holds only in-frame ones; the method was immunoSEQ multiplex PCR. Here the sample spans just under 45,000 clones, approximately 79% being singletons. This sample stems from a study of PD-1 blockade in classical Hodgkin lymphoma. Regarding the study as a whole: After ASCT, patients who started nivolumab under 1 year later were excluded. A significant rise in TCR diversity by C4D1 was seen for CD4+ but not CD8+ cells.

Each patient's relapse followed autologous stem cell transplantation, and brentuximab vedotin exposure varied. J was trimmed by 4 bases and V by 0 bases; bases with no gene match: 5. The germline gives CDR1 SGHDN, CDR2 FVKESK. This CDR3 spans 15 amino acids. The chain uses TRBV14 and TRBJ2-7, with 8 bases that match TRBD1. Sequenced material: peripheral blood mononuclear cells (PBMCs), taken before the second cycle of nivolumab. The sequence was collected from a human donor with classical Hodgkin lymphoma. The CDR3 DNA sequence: TGTGCCAGCAGCCAAGACGGACAGGGTTGGTACGAGCAGTACTTC. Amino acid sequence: CASSQDGQGWYEQYF.